This T cell receptor (beta chain) emerged from a study of blood T cell repertoires in COVID-19 (dated by TCRdb to the early 2020s). For the study in its entirety: The collaborator samples originated in the United States, Italy and Spain and spanned the acute and convalescent phases of COVID-19. The material from the prospective study consisted of cDNA or gDNA derived from T cells, B-cell-depleted T cells, or PBMCs. The dataset comprised deeply sampled blood TCRbeta repertoires from subjects exposed to, actively infected with, or recovered from COVID-19. The repertoires were made available in a free public database intended to serve as a resource for research on the immune response to SARS-CoV-2. Samples came from the ongoing ImmuneRACE study (first 160 participants) plus 1,254 subjects from 6 global collaborators. Sample metadata almost always included a de-identified subject ID, COVID-19 status, age in years and sex. Where available, HLA class I and class II types were obtained from metadata supplied by the sample provider rather than from assay-based typing.

V is reduced by 6 bases and J by 4 bases, leaving a spacing of 17 bases between them. The CDR3 runs 15 amino acids, cysteine and phenylalanine included. Kept here is only the CDR3 DNA, which spans 45 bases and is read in frame from base 1. From a lookup of the germline V gene (reference sequence), CDR1 and CDR2 are SEHNR and FQNEAQ. This clone was seen a single time. This receptor's antigen is unknown. Base qualities are not provided; no much larger clone lies one nucleotide away. Overall study outcomes, separate from this receptor: Clinical and demographic metadata were provided uncurated, with the amount varying by source and participant.

The immunoSEQ Assay, a bias-controlled multiplex PCR, was used to amplify TCRbeta CDR3 regions from genomic DNA. The paper's processing steps were these. Within the assay, amplification of reference gene primers was used to estimate how many nucleated cells each sample contained. Sequence reads were collapsed and filtered to measure the absolute abundance of every unique TCRbeta CDR3 rearrangement. For each sample, productive Simpson clonality was calculated as the square root of Simpson's diversity index across productive rearrangements. Here the immuneACCESS table is served through TCRdb, limited to in-frame sequences with V and J called. Missing clones are a known gap in these copies; in checked studies unresolved V genes cover under half, and the rest lacks a known reason. That table supplies the V and J calls and clone size; D and trimming were determined from the DNA. Within this sample are some 110,000 clones, with approximately 80% of them counted one time only. The ten top clones hold roughly 2.6% of the sample.

Each collaborating institution followed its own protocols to collect whole blood in K2EDTA tubes. For TCRbeta analysis, collaborators shipped samples in one of three forms: frozen whole blood, isolated PBMCs, or DNA extracted from either of those sample types. This sequence uses TRBV7-9 and TRBJ2-3; the D gene is perhaps TRBD1, on 5 matching bases. Sequencing input: peripheral blood. This TCR came from a man between 45 and 60 years old with acute or convalescent COVID-19. The CDR3: CASRHSVWGSDTQYF. Here is the DNA: TGTGCCAGCAGGCATAGTGTCTGGGGCTCAGATACGCAGTATTTT.